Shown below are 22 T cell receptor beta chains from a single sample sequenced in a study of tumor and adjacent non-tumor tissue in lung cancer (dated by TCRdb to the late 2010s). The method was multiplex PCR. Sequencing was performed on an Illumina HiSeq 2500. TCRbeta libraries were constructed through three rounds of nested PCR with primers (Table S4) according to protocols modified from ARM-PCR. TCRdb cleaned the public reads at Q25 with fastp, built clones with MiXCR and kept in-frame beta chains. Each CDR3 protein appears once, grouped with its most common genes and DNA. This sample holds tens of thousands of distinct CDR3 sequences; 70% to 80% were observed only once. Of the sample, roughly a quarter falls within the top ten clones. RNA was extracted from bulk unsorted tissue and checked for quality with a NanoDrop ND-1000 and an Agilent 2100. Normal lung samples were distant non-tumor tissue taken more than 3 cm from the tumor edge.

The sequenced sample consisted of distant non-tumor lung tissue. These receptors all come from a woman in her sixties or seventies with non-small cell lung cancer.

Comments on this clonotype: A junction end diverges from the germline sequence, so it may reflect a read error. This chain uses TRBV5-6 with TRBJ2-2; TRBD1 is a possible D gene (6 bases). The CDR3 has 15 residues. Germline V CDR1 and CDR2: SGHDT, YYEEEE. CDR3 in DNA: TGCGCCAGCAGCTTTTTAGGACAGCGCTCCGGGGAGCTGTTTTTT. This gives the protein CASSFLGQRSGELFF.

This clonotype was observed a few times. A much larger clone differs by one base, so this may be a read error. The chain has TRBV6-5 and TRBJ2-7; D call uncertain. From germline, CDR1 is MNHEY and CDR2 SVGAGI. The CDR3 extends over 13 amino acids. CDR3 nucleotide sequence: TGTACCAGCAGAACAGACGCAGCCCACGAGCAGTACTTC. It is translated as CTSRTDAAHEQYF.

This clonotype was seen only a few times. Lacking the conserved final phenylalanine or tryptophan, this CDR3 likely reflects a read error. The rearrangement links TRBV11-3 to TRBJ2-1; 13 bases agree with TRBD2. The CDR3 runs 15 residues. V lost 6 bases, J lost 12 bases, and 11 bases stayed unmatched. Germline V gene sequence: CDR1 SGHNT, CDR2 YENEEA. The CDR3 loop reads CASSTGTSGIVVQFL. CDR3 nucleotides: TGTGCCAGCAGTACCGGGACTAGCGGGATTGTTGTGCAGTTCCTC.

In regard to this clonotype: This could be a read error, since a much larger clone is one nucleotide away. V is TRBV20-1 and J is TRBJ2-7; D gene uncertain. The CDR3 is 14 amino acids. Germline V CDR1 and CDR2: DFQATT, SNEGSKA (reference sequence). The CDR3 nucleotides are TGCAGTGCTCGAGACGGATCGTCCGTCTACGAGCAGTACTTC. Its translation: CSARDGSSVYEQYF.

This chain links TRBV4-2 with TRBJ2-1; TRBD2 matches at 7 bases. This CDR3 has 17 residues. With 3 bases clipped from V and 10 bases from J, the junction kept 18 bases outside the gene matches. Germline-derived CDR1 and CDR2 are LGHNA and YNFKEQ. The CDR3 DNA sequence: TGTGCCAGCAGCCAGGAACTAGCGAGGGATAACCGGGTGGAGCAGTTCTTC. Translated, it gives CASSQELARDNRVEQFF.

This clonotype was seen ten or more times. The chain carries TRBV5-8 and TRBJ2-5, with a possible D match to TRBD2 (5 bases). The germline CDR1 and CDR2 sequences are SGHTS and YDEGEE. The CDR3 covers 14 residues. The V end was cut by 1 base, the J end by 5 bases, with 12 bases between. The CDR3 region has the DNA TGTGCCAGCAGCTTGTTTCCCCCGGGGGAGACCCAGTACTTC. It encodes CASSLFPPGETQYF.

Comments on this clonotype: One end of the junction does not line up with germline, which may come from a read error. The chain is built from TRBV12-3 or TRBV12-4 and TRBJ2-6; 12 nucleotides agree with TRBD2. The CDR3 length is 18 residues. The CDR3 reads CAGSSSRLAGDETNVLTF. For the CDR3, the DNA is TGTGCCGGCAGTTCCAGTAGACTAGCGGGAGATGAGACCAACGTCCTGACTTTC.

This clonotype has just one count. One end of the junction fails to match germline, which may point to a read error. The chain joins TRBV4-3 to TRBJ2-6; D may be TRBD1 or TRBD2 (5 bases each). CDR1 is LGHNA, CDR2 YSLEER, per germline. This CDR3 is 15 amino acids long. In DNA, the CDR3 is TGCGTCAGCAGCCAAGGGACGGCTGGGGCCAAGATTCTGACTTTC. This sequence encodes CVSSQGTAGAKILTF.

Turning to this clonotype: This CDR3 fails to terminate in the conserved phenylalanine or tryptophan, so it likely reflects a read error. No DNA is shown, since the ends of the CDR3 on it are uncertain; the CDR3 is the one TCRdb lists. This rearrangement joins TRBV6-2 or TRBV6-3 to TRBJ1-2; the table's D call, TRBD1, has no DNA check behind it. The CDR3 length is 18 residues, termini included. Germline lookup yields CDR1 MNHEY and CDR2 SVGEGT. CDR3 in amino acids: CASSYHTPRDGSSYGYTL.

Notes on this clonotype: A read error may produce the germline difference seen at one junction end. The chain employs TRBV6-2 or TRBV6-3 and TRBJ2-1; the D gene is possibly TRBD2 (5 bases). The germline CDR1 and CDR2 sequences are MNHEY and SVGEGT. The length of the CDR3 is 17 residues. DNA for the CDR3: TGTGCCAGCAGTTACGATAGCGTCAGACAATGGAACAATGAGCAACTCTTC. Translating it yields CASSYDSVRQWNNEQLF.

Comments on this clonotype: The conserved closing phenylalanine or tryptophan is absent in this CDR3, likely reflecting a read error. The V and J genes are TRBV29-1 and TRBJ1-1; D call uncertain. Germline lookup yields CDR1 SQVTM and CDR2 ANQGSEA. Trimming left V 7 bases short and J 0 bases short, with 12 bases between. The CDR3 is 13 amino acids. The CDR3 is CSARHDLNTEAFL. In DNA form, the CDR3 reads TGCAGCGCCCGACATGATCTGAACACTGAAGCTTTCCTT.

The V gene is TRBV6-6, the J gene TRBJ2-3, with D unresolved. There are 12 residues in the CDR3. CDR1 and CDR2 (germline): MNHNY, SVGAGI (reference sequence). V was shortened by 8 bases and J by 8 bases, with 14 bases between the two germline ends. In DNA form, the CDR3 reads TGTGCCAGCGCTGAGTTGGCTGGTACGCAGTATTTT. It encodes CASAELAGTQYF.

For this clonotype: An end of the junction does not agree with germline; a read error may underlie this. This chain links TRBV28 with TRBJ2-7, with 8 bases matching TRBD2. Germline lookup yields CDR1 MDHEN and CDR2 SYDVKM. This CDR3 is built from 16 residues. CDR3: CASTSPGGSSSYGQYF. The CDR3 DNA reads TGTGCCAGTACCTCCCCGGGGGGGAGCAGCTCCTACGGGCAGTACTTC.

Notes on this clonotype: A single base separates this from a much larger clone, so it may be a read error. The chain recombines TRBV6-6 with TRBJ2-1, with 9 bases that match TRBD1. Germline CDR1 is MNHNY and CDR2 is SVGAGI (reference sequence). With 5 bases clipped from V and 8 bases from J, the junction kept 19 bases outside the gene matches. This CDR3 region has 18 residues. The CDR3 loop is CASSHRGLVWTSYDEQFF. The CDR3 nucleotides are TGTGCCAGCAGTCACAGGGGGCTGGTCTGGACGTCGTACGATGAGCAGTTCTTC.

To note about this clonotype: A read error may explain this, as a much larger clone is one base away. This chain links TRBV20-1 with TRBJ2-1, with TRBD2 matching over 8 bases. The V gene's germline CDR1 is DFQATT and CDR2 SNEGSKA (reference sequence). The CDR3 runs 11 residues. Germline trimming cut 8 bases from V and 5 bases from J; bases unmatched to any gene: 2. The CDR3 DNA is TGCAGTCAGACTAGCGACAATGAGCAGTTCTTC. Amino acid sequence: CSQTSDNEQFF.

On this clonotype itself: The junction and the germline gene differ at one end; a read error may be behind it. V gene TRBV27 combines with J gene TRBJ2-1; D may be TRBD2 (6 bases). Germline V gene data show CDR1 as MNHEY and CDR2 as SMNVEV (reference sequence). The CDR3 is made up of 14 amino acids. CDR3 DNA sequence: TGTGCCAGCAGTCTGGGTAGCGGCTACAATGAGCACTTCTTC. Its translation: CASSLGSGYNEHFF.

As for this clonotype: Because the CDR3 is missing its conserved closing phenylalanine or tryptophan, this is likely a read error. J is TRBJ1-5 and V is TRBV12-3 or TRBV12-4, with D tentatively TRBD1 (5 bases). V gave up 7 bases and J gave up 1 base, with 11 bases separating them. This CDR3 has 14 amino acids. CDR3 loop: CASTHDRSNQPQHI. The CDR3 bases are TGTGCCAGCACCCATGACAGAAGCAATCAGCCCCAGCATATT.

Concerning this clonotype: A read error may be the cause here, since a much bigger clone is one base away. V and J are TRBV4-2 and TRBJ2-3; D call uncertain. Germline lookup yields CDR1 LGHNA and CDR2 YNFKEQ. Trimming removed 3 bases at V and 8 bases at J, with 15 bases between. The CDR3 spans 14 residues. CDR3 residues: CASSHPEPLGTQYF. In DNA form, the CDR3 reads TGTGCCAGCAGCCACCCGGAACCCCTAGGTACGCAGTATTTT.

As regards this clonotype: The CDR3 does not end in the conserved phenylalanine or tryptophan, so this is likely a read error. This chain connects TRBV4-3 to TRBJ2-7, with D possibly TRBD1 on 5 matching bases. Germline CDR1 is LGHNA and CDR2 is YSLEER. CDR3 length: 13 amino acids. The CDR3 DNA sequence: TGCGCCGGCAGCCAAGGGGCGAGATACGAGCAGTACTCC. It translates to CAGSQGARYEQYS.

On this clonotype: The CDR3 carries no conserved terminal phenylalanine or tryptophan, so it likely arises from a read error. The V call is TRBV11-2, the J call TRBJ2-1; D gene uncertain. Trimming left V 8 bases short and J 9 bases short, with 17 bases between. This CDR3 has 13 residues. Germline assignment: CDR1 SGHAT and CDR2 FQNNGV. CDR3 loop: CASDLTRVGEQFL. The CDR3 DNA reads TGTGCCAGCGACTTAACTCGAGTAGGTGAGCAGTTCCTC.

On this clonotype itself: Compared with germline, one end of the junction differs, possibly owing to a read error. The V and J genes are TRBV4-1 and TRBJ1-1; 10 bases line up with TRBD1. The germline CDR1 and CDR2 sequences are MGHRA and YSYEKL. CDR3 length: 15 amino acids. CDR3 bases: TGCGCCAGTAGCCAAGGACAGGGGGTGAAGGCTGAAGTTTTCTTT. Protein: CASSQGQGVKAEVFF.

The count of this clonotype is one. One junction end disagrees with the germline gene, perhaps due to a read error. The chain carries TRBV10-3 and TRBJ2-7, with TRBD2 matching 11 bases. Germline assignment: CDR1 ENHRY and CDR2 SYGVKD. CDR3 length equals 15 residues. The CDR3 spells CTISEGTSGVYEQYF. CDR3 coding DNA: TGTACCATCAGTGAGGGGACTAGCGGTGTCTATGAGCAGTACTTC.